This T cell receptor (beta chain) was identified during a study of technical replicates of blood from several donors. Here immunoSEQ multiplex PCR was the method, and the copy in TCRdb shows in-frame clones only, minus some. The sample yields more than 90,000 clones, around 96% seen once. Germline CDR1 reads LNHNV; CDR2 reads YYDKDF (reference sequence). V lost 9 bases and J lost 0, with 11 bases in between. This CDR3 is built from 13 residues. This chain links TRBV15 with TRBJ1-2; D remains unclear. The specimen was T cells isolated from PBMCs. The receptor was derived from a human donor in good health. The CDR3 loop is CATSGGTNYGYTF. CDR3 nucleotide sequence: TGTGCCACTTCAGGAGGGACTAACTATGGCTACACCTTC.